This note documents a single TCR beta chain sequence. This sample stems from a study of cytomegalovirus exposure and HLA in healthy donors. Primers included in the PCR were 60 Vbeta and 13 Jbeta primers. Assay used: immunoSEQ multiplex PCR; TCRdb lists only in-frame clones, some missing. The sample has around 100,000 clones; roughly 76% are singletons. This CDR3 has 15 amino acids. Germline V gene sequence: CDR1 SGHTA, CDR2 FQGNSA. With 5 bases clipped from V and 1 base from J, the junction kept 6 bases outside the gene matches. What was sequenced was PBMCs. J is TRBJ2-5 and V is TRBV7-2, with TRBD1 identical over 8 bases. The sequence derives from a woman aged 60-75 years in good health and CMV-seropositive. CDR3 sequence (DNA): TGTGCCAGCAGCCCTCAACAGGGGGTCCAAGAGACCCAGTACTTC. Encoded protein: CASSPQQGVQETQYF. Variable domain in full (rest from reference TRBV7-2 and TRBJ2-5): GAGVSQSPSNKVTEKGKDVELRCDPISGHTALYWYRQSLGQGLEFLIYFQGNSAPDKSGLPSDRFSAERTGGSVSTLTIQRTQQEDSAVYLCASSPQQGVQETQYFGPGTRLLVL.